Listed here are 26 T cell receptor beta chains from one sample, sequenced in a study of lymphopenia after photon versus proton radiotherapy. Sequenced by immunoSEQ multiplex PCR; TCRdb stores in-frame clones only, minus some. This table has approximately 80,000 clones, 83% appearing once. Sequences were derived from peripheral blood, sampled from a patient treated with proton-based radiotherapy. These receptors all stem from a man in his fifties or sixties with pancreatic cancer.

J is TRBJ2-2 and V is TRBV27; D remains unclear. V was trimmed by 3 bases and J by 2 bases, leaving 13 bases between them. This CDR3 region has 16 residues. Germline V gene sequence: CDR1 MNHEY, CDR2 SMNVEV (reference sequence). The CDR3 here is CASSFQALINTGELFF. CDR3 nucleotide sequence: TGTGCCAGCAGTTTCCAAGCCCTTATCAACACCGGGGAGCTGTTTTTT.

The V call is TRBV29-1, the J call TRBJ1-2; D is perhaps TRBD1 (5 bases). The V and J ends lost 7 bases and 6 bases respectively, with 15 bases between them. From germline, CDR1 is SQVTM and CDR2 ANQGSEA. The CDR3 runs to 12 residues. The CDR3 loop reads CSAGRPRDGYTF. The CDR3 DNA follows: TGCAGCGCGGGACGGCCCCGGGATGGCTACACCTTC.

The chain uses TRBV5-1 and TRBJ2-5; D is unresolved. The CDR3 consists of 15 residues. V lost 1 base to trimming and J lost 4 bases, with 14 bases between them. CDR1 is SGHRS and CDR2 is YFSETQ in the germline V gene. Written as DNA, the CDR3 is TGCGCCAGCAGCTTGAGCGTGAAAGTGGGAGAGACCCAGTACTTC. This codes for CASSLSVKVGETQYF.

The gene calls are TRBV6-4 and TRBJ2-6; 9 bases are shared with TRBD1. The J segment lost 1 base and the V segment lost 5 bases, leaving 3 bases of the junction unmatched. CDR3 length equals 16 residues. Germline lookup yields CDR1 MRHNA and CDR2 SNTAGT. DNA for the CDR3: TGTGCCAGCAGTTCGGGACAGGGATCTGGGGCCAACGTCCTGACTTTC. The encoded protein is CASSSGQGSGANVLTF.

The genes are TRBV15 and TRBJ1-4, with 9 bases that match TRBD1. This CDR3 spans 15 amino acids. V dropped 5 bases and J dropped 8; count of bases not matched to a gene: 9. Germline V gives CDR1 LNHNV, CDR2 YYDKDF (reference sequence). The CDR3 reads CATSPPGTGFEKLFF. The CDR3 nucleotides are TGTGCCACCAGCCCCCCGGGGACAGGGTTCGAAAAACTGTTTTTT.

The V and J genes are TRBV6-1 and TRBJ2-7; D possibly corresponds to TRBD2 (6 bases). The V gene's germline CDR1 is MNHNS and CDR2 SASEGT. V was shortened by 5 bases and J by 0 bases, with 11 bases between the two germline ends. This CDR3 contains 14 residues. The CDR3 reads CASSQLAASYEQYF. DNA for the CDR3: TGTGCCAGCAGTCAACTAGCAGCCTCCTACGAGCAGTACTTC.

The chain is built from TRBV4-3 and TRBJ1-2; TRBD1 matches at 8 bases. The trim removed 4 bases at V and 3 bases at J, leaving 10 bases unmatched. Germline V gene lookup returns CDR1 LGHNA and CDR2 YSLEER. The CDR3 runs 16 residues. The CDR3 spells CASSLNDRGGYYGYTF. DNA of the CDR3: TGCGCCAGCAGCCTAAACGACAGGGGTGGGTACTATGGCTACACCTTC.

The chain joins TRBV5-1 to TRBJ2-2; D gene unclear. The CDR3 length is 16 residues. In germline, CDR1 is SGHRS, CDR2 YFSETQ. Trimming took off 2 bases at V and 0 bases at J, with 11 bases between the two ends. CDR3 sequence: CASSFYRPSNTGELFF. The CDR3 DNA is TGCGCCAGCAGCTTTTACAGACCTTCGAACACCGGGGAGCTGTTTTTT.

V is TRBV15 and J is TRBJ2-1; either TRBD1 or TRBD2 may supply D (6 bases each). V was trimmed by 4 bases and J by 6 bases, leaving 19 bases between them. The CDR3 is 16 amino acids. Germline CDR1 and CDR2: LNHNV and YYDKDF (reference sequence). CDR3 sequence: CATSIIRGEGGNEQFF. In nucleotides, the CDR3 is TGTGCCACCAGCATTATTCGGGGTGAGGGGGGCAATGAGCAGTTCTTC.

J is TRBJ1-5 and V is TRBV9; TRBD1 might be the D (5 bases). With 5 bases removed from V and 0 bases from J, the gap between germline ends came to 12 bases. The CDR3 length is 15 residues. Per the germline V gene, CDR1 is SGDLS and CDR2 is YYNGEE. The CDR3, as DNA: TGTGCCAGCAGACTGAGCGGGGGTAGCAATCAGCCCCAGCATTTT. Its protein product is CASRLSGGSNQPQHF.

CDR3 nucleotide sequence: TGTGCCAGCTCACCCGTCACAGATACGCAGTATTTT. Translating gives CASSPVTDTQYF. V and J are TRBV18 and TRBJ2-3; D remains unclear. Germline CDR1 reads KGHSH; CDR2 reads LQKENI. V lost 3 bases and J 2 bases, leaving 3 bases between the germline ends. The CDR3 length is 12 residues.

This clone was seen a few times. The V and J genes are TRBV2 and TRBJ1-3, with a weak D call TRBD1 (5 bases). The ends were cut back, 9 bases at V and 3 bases at J, with 12 bases in the middle. The CDR3 has 13 residues. CDR1 is SNHLY and CDR2 is FYNNEI in the germline V gene. CDR3 protein: CASKGAFGNTIYF. The CDR3 DNA sequence: TGTGCCAGTAAAGGGGCTTTTGGAAACACCATATATTTT. The whole variable domain, remainder taken from reference TRBV2 and TRBJ1-3, is EPEVTQTPSHQVTQMGQEVILRCVPISNHLYFYWYRQILGQKVEFLVSFYNNEISEKSEIFDDQFSVERPDGSNFTLKIRSTKLEDSAMYFCASKGAFGNTIYFGEGSWLTVV.

This clone was counted a few times. The CDR3 DNA follows: TGTGCCAGCGGCGATAGGGGCCGTGGGGCCAACGTCCTGACTTTC. Protein sequence: CASGDRGRGANVLTF. The J gene is TRBJ2-6, the V gene TRBV4-2; a possible D gene is TRBD1 (5 bases). Trimming took off 8 bases at V and 3 bases at J, with 14 bases between the two ends. Germline V CDR1 and CDR2: LGHNA, YNFKEQ. This CDR3 comprises 15 residues.

The chain joins TRBV19 to TRBJ2-4, with TRBD1 matching over 10 bases. The CDR3 consists of 17 residues. CDR1 LNHDA and CDR2 SQIVND come from the germline V gene (reference sequence). Germline trimming cut 2 bases from V and 0 bases from J; bases unmatched to any gene: 4. As DNA, the CDR3 is TGTGCCAGTAGTATACTAGGGACAGGGGAAGCCAAAAACATTCAGTACTTC. Translated, it gives CASSILGTGEAKNIQYF.

The V gene is TRBV6-5, the J gene TRBJ1-2; D is unresolved. Trimming shortened V by 6 bases and J by 4 bases, and 6 bases separated the two germline ends. The CDR3 consists of 11 residues. Germline CDR1 reads MNHEY; CDR2 reads SVGAGI. Here the CDR3 reads CASRDVYGYTF. CDR3 in DNA: TGTGCCAGCAGGGACGTCTATGGCTACACCTTC.

The chain carries TRBV19 and TRBJ2-2; TRBD2 agrees at 7 bases. The CDR3 loop spans 16 amino acids. Looked up from germline, CDR1 is LNHDA and CDR2 is SQIVND (reference sequence). Trimming removed 6 bases from V and 8 bases from J; junction bases left unmatched: 15. CDR3 sequence reads: CASSPGTTPAVGELFF. CDR3 nucleotides: TGTGCCAGTAGCCCCGGGACTACCCCGGCAGTGGGGGAGCTGTTTTTT.

The J gene is TRBJ2-3, the V gene TRBV7-9, with D perhaps TRBD1 (5 bases). Germline V gives CDR1 SEHNR, CDR2 FQNEAQ (reference sequence). The germline V and J ends were trimmed by 4 bases and 2 bases, with 10 bases remaining between them. This CDR3 is 14 amino acids long. The CDR3, as DNA: TGTGCCAGCAGCTCAGCAGGGTCCACAGATACGCAGTATTTT. This codes for CASSSAGSTDTQYF.

This clone has a single count. This sequence joins TRBV29-1 and TRBJ1-1, with 8 bases fitting TRBD1. Germline CDR1 is SQVTM and CDR2 is ANQGSEA. CDR3 length: 13 amino acids. V shed 4 bases, J shed 5 bases, and the junction held 6 bases outside the gene matches. In DNA, the CDR3 is TGCAGCGTTGCGACAGGGGAGGGGACTGAAGCTTTCTTT. It translates to CSVATGEGTEAFF.

This clone has only a few counts. The chain uses TRBV19 and TRBJ1-4, with D unclear. V lost 3 bases to trimming and J lost 7 bases, with 12 bases between them. Germline CDR1 and CDR2: LNHDA and SQIVND (reference sequence). This CDR3 is 14 amino acids long. The CDR3 reads CASSIMVVGEKLFF. Written as DNA, the CDR3 is TGTGCCAGTAGTATCATGGTCGTGGGTGAAAAACTGTTTTTT.

The chain links TRBV28 to TRBJ1-2; D is unresolved. This CDR3 is built from 12 residues. V lost 5 bases and J lost 4, with 8 bases in between. Germline CDR1 and CDR2: MDHEN and SYDVKM. In DNA, the CDR3 is TGTGCCAGCAGTCCGATATCCTATGGCTACACCTTC. It is translated as CASSPISYGYTF.

The rearrangement joins TRBV2 to TRBJ2-2; 10 bases are shared with TRBD1. The germline gives CDR1 SNHLY, CDR2 FYNNEI. The CDR3 is made up of 15 amino acids. Losses at the gene ends were 7 bases for V and 6 bases for J; bases not matched to a gene: 8. This CDR3 reads CASNGQGGASGELFF. The CDR3 nucleotides read TGTGCCAGCAATGGACAGGGGGGTGCTTCCGGGGAGCTGTTTTTT.

This clone was found once. The rearrangement joins TRBV30 to TRBJ1-1; D unresolved. Germline assignment: CDR1 GTSNPN and CDR2 SVGIG (reference sequence). V lost 2 bases and J lost 1, with 11 bases in between. The CDR3 has 14 amino acids. In DNA, the CDR3 is TGTGCCTGGAGTAGTCGGACTAAGAACACTGAAGCTTTCTTT. Translating gives CAWSSRTKNTEAFF.

The rearrangement uses TRBV30 and TRBJ2-1, with TRBD2 identical over 11 bases. This CDR3 is 17 amino acids long. With V trimmed by 0 bases and J by 6 bases, 10 bases remained unmatched. Germline assignment: CDR1 GTSNPN and CDR2 SVGIG (reference sequence). This CDR3 reads CAWSVNALLAGGNEQFF. The CDR3 DNA reads TGTGCCTGGAGTGTAAATGCCTTGCTAGCGGGAGGCAATGAGCAGTTCTTC.

V gene TRBV6-1 combines with J gene TRBJ1-2, with 7 bases aligning to TRBD1. V trimming: 4 bases; J trimming: 3 bases; junction bases outside the gene matches: 5. Germline CDR1 and CDR2: MNHNS and SASEGT. This CDR3 spans 14 amino acids. CDR3 residues: CASSGAGTDYGYTF. The CDR3 DNA reads as TGTGCCAGCAGTGGAGCCGGGACAGACTATGGCTACACCTTC.

V and J are TRBV15 and TRBJ1-5; D is ambiguous. The CDR3 is 15 residues long. The germline V and J ends were trimmed by 4 bases and 3 bases, with 13 bases remaining between them. CDR1 and CDR2 (germline): LNHNV, YYDKDF (reference sequence). The CDR3 reads CATSNGGVYNQPQHF. The CDR3 bases are TGTGCCACCAGCAACGGAGGAGTGTACAATCAGCCCCAGCATTTT.

V and J are TRBV5-6 and TRBJ2-7, with TRBD1 identical over 7 bases. CDR1 is SGHDT and CDR2 is YYEEEE in the germline V gene. CDR3 length equals 15 residues. Unmatched junction bases numbered 11, after V lost 7 bases and J lost 1 base. The DNA for the CDR3 is TGTGCCAGCGCCCAACCGGGACAGCCATCCTACGAGCAGTACTTC. This codes for CASAQPGQPSYEQYF.